The 14 T cell receptor beta chains listed next were all sequenced from one sample in a study of metastatic and nonmetastatic thyroid tumors. MiXCR reprocessed the PCR reads for TCRdb. The data hold roughly 30,000 clones, with 18% observed a single time. Thyroid surgery was preceded by no treatment in any patient. Input material: blood. These receptors were collected from a female donor with papillary thyroid cancer or a benign thyroid nodule (not recorded which). Some clones in this sample may be carry-over from other donors' samples.

This chain links TRBV4-1 with TRBJ2-7; D unresolved. Germline assignment: CDR1 MGHRA and CDR2 YSYEKL. V was trimmed by 4 bases and J by 3 bases, leaving 16 bases between them. The CDR3 has 15 amino acids. In nucleotides, the CDR3 is TGCGCCAGCAGCCCCGACCGCGGCGTCCTCTACGAGCAGTACTTC. Protein: CASSPDRGVLYEQYF.

This clone was recorded at least ten times. The rearrangement joins TRBV6-4 to TRBJ2-2; 8 bases fit TRBD1. The CDR3 is made up of 19 amino acids. The junction had 10 bases not matched to a gene; V was cut back by 0 bases and J by 1 base. Germline loops: CDR1 MRHNA, CDR2 SNTAGT. The CDR3 DNA is TGTGCCAGCAGTGACTCCGGACAGGGCATCCCTAGGAACACCGGGGAGCTGTTTTTT. This translates into CASSDSGQGIPRNTGELFF.

In the case of this clone: Given the absence of the conserved phenylalanine or tryptophan at the CDR3 end, a read error is likely. J is TRBJ1-2 and V is TRBV28; 7 bases align to TRBD1. Looked up from germline, CDR1 is MDHEN and CDR2 is SYDVKM. V shed 2 bases and J 4 bases; nucleotides not matched to a gene: 13. This CDR3 region has 17 residues. The CDR3 loop is CASSLNVFRTGFYGYTI. CDR3 DNA sequence: TGTGCCAGCAGTTTAAACGTATTCAGGACAGGTTTCTATGGCTACACCATC.

This clone was recorded many times. The chain recombines TRBV30 with TRBJ1-6; D uncertain. The germline V gene encodes CDR1 GTSNPN and CDR2 SVGIG (reference sequence). CDR3 length: 11 amino acids. V was cut by 0 bases and J by 9 bases, with 3 bases left in between. CDR3 in amino acids: CAWSVRSPLHF. CDR3 sequence (DNA): TGTGCCTGGAGTGTACGTTCACCCCTCCACTTT.

In regard to this clone: A read error is possible here, since a much larger clone lies one base away. CDR3 nucleotides: TGTGCCAGCTCACCTGGACCGGGAGAAAAACTGTTTTTT. Translation gives CASSPGPGEKLFF. The chain joins TRBV18 to TRBJ1-4; no clear D. Trimming stripped 3 bases from V and 8 bases from J, with 10 bases between. Germline CDR1 is KGHSH and CDR2 is LQKENI. CDR3 length equals 13 residues. Variable domain in full (rest from reference TRBV18 and TRBJ1-4): NAGVMQNPRHLVRRRGQEARLRCSPMKGHSHVYWYRQLPEEGLKFMVYLQKENIIDESGMPKERFSAEFPKEGPSILRIQQVVRGDSAAYFCASSPGPGEKLFFGSGTQLSVL.

This clone has a count of ten or more. The rearrangement uses TRBV28 and TRBJ1-5; TRBD1 might be the D (6 bases). Germline lookup yields CDR1 MDHEN and CDR2 SYDVKM. The CDR3 runs to 16 residues. Deletions cut 6 bases from V and 3 bases from J, with 18 bases between. The CDR3 protein is CASRSGTYDTNQPQHF. The CDR3 DNA reads as TGTGCCAGCAGATCCGGGACATACGATACCAATCAGCCCCAGCATTTT.

This clone was detected ten times or more. This CDR3 is also generated by other DNA sequences in the sample. The chain carries TRBV12-3 or TRBV12-4 and TRBJ2-3, with D unresolved. The CDR3 has 12 amino acids. Between the trimmed V and J ends, which lost 2 bases and 11 bases, there was a span of 11 bases. Written as DNA, the CDR3 is TGTGCCAGCAGTTTATCAAGATCGGAGCAGTATTTT. Translated: CASSLSRSEQYF.

This clone was counted ten times or more. V gene TRBV5-1 combines with J gene TRBJ1-2; 8 bases are a match to TRBD1. Germline V gene sequence: CDR1 SGHRS, CDR2 YFSETQ. After removal of 1 base from V and 8 bases from J, the junction contained 7 bases not matched to a gene. The CDR3 runs to 14 residues. CDR3 in amino acids: CASSLIQGADGYTF. DNA of the CDR3: TGCGCCAGCAGCTTGATTCAGGGGGCTGACGGCTACACCTTC. The full variable domain, its missing parts supplied by reference TRBV5-1 and TRBJ1-2, is KAGVTQTPRYLIKTRGQQVTLSCSPISGHRSVSWYQQTPGQGLQFLFEYFSETQRNKGNFPGRFSGRQFSNSRSEMNVSTLELGDSALYLCASSLIQGADGYTFGSGTRLTVV.

The chain combines TRBV30 with TRBJ2-1, with a possible D match to TRBD2 (5 bases). V lost 6 bases and J lost 8, with 14 bases in between. Germline assignment: CDR1 GTSNPN and CDR2 SVGIG (reference sequence). This CDR3 is built from 12 residues. CDR3 residues: CACRGWLHEQFF. For the CDR3, the DNA is TGTGCCTGCCGAGGGTGGTTACATGAGCAGTTCTTC.

This clone was recorded at least ten times. The chain employs TRBV5-1 and TRBJ1-2, with TRBD1 as a possible D gene (5 bases). The CDR3 is 14 residues long. The germline CDR1 and CDR2 sequences are SGHRS and YFSETQ. V was trimmed by 4 bases and J by 2 bases, leaving 12 bases between them. For the CDR3, the DNA is TGCGCCAGCAGCCCCTATGGGGGGAACTATGGCTACACCTTC. Translating it yields CASSPYGGNYGYTF.

This clone was seen ten or more times. The chain carries TRBV12-3 or TRBV12-4 and TRBJ1-6, with a weak D call TRBD1 (6 bases). V lost 8 bases, J lost 5 bases, and 22 bases lay in between. The CDR3 spans 17 residues. The CDR3 DNA sequence: TGTGCCAGCGCCATGAAATTGGGGACAAGCGATAATTCACCCCTCCACTTT. Residues: CASAMKLGTSDNSPLHF.

This clone has only a few counts. V is TRBV20-1 and J is TRBJ2-7; TRBD2 matches 11 bases. The CDR3 is made up of 15 amino acids. Germline V lookup: CDR1 DFQATT, CDR2 SNEGSKA (reference sequence). J lost 9 bases, V lost 3 bases, and 13 bases had no gene match. CDR3: CSASPAASGGIVQYF. CDR3 nucleotides: TGCAGTGCTAGCCCCGCGGCTAGCGGGGGGATTGTGCAGTACTTC.

This clone was seen at least ten times. A much larger clone lies one base from this, so it may be a read error. The sample has other DNA sequences that encode this CDR3 too. This rearrangement joins TRBV10-3 to TRBJ2-7; no clear D. Germline V gives CDR1 ENHRY, CDR2 SYGVKD. This CDR3 contains 12 residues. The ends were cut back, 10 bases at V and 2 bases at J, with 12 bases in the middle. This chain's CDR3 is CATLGTAYEQYF. The CDR3, as DNA: TGTGCCACCCTCGGCACTGCCTACGAGCAGTACTTC.

In its sample, this clone was seen many times. This chain uses TRBV30 with TRBJ2-5; D is uncertain. CDR3 length equals 13 residues. V lost 1 base to trimming and J lost 4 bases, with 10 bases between them. Germline-derived CDR1 and CDR2 are GTSNPN and SVGIG (reference sequence). CDR3: CAWSGSLGETQYF. The CDR3 coding sequence is TGTGCCTGGAGTGGAAGTCTTGGAGAGACCCAGTACTTC.